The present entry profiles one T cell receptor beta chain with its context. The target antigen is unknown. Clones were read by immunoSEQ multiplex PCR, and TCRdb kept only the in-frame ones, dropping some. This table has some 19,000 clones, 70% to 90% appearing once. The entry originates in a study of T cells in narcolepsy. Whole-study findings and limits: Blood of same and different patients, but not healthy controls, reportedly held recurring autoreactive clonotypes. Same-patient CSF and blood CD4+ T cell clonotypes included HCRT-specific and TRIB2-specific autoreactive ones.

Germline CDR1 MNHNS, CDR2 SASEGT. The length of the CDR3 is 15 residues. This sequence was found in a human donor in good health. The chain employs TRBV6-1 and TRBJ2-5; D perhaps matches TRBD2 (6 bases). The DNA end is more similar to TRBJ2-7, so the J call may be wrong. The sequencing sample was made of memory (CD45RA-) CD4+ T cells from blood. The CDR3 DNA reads TGTGCCAGCAGTGAACGGCAGGGAAAGCGGGACGAGCAGTACTTC. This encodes CASSERQGKRDEQYF.